These 32 T cell receptor beta chains share one sample of origin, sequenced in a study of blood T cell repertoires in COVID-19. TCRdb keeps only in-frame clones here, not all; method: immunoSEQ multiplex PCR. The sample lists fewer than 200,000 clones, around 81% seen once, with about 11% in the top ten. The sequenced sample consisted of peripheral blood. Every receptor here comes from a woman aged 40 to 50 with COVID-19, enrolled during active disease.

The chain joins TRBV2 to TRBJ1-2; perhaps TRBD1 as D (5 bases). The CDR3 length is 14 residues. The V end was cut by 2 bases, the J end by 0 bases, with 7 bases between. CDR1 is SNHLY and CDR2 is FYNNEI in the germline V gene. The CDR3 loop is CASSERQTNYGYTF. CDR3 coding DNA: TGTGCCAGCAGTGAACGACAGACTAACTATGGCTACACCTTC.

The table lists this clone with a few counts. The chain carries TRBV15 and TRBJ2-7; D perhaps matches TRBD2 (6 bases). Germline loops: CDR1 LNHNV, CDR2 YYDKDF (reference sequence). Trimming removed 2 bases at V and 4 bases at J, with 15 bases between. The CDR3 runs 15 residues. This CDR3 is CATSRSLEGRYEQYF. CDR3 nucleotides: TGTGCCACCAGCAGATCGCTGGAGGGTAGGTACGAGCAGTACTTC.

The chain joins TRBV27 to TRBJ1-2; TRBD1 aligns across 7 bases. V trimming: 5 bases; J trimming: 7 bases; junction bases outside the gene matches: 13. The CDR3 length is 15 residues. Germline CDR1 MNHEY, CDR2 SMNVEV (reference sequence). CDR3 residues: CASSTQSTGSLGYTF. DNA of the CDR3: TGTGCCAGCAGTACCCAGTCGACAGGGTCTCTTGGCTACACCTTC.

The table lists this clone with a few counts. The J gene is TRBJ2-7, the V gene TRBV2; TRBD1 might be the D (6 bases). The germline V gene has CDR1 SNHLY and CDR2 FYNNEI. The CDR3 extends over 12 amino acids. Trimming shortened V by 5 bases and J by 3 bases, and 8 bases separated the two germline ends. CDR3 DNA sequence: TGTGCCAGCAGTCAGACAGGCTACGAGCAGTACGTC. This gives the protein CASSQTGYEQYV.

This chain joins TRBV5-4 and TRBJ2-7; D may be TRBD2 (6 bases). Germline loops: CDR1 SGHNT, CDR2 YYREEE (reference sequence). V dropped 2 bases and J dropped 2 bases, with 8 bases sitting between them. The CDR3 has 13 amino acids. CDR3 residues: CASSFGGAYEQYV. In DNA form, the CDR3 reads TGTGCCAGCAGCTTCGGCGGGGCCTACGAGCAGTACGTC.

This chain links TRBV7-8 with TRBJ2-2, with TRBD2 matching 10 bases. The V gene's germline CDR1 is SGHVS and CDR2 FQNEAQ. V trimming: 7 bases; J trimming: 5 bases; junction bases outside the gene matches: 10. CDR3 length: 16 amino acids. The CDR3 DNA reads TGTGCCAGCACCCCCCGGCCAGCGGGAGGGACCGGGGAGCTGTTTTTT. Protein sequence: CASTPRPAGGTGELFF.

The chain is built from TRBV3-1 (or the pseudogene TRBV3-2) and TRBJ1-1; D unclear. From germline, CDR1 is LGHDT and CDR2 YNNKEL (reference sequence). V lost 2 bases and J 0 bases, leaving 10 bases between the germline ends. There are 15 residues in the CDR3. CDR3 coding DNA: TGTGCCAGCAGCCAACTCTCGGGGTTGAACACTGAAGCTTTCTTT. Amino acids: CASSQLSGLNTEAFF.

The chain links TRBV5-6 to TRBJ2-5; TRBD2 might be the D (5 bases). CDR3 length: 14 residues. Trimming stripped 5 bases from V and 4 bases from J, with 15 bases between. CDR1 and CDR2 from the germline V gene are SGHDT and YYEEEE. CDR3 sequence reads: CASSDTGLVETQYF. CDR3 in DNA: TGTGCCAGCAGTGATACGGGGTTGGTAGAGACCCAGTACTTC.

The genes are TRBV29-1 and TRBJ2-2; 10 positions agree with TRBD1. CDR1 and CDR2 (germline): SQVTM, ANQGSEA. With 8 bases clipped from V and 8 bases from J, the junction kept 8 bases outside the gene matches. The CDR3 has 13 residues. The CDR3 spells CSMGQGLGGELFF. CDR3 DNA: TGCAGCATGGGACAGGGGTTAGGTGGGGAGCTGTTTTTT.

CDR3 protein: CASSVSPGGGGVDTQYF. The DNA for the CDR3 is TGTGCCAGCAGCGTATCCCCCGGGGGAGGAGGTGTGGATACGCAGTATTTT. This chain connects TRBV9 to TRBJ2-3; D might be TRBD2 (6 bases). Germline CDR1 is SGDLS and CDR2 is YYNGEE. V was pared by 1 base and J by 6 bases, with 21 bases between. CDR3 size: 17 residues. The whole variable domain, remainder taken from reference TRBV9 and TRBJ2-3, is DSGVTQTPKHLITATGQRVTLRCSPRSGDLSVYWYQQSLDQGLQFLIQYYNGEERAKGNILERFSAQQFPDLHSELNLSSLELGDSALYFCASSVSPGGGGVDTQYFGPGTRLTVL.

CDR3 protein: CATSNGAGTLNFEAFF. The CDR3 DNA sequence: TGTGCCACCAGCAACGGGGCCGGGACACTAAACTTTGAAGCTTTCTTT. V and J are TRBV15 and TRBJ1-1; D perhaps matches TRBD1 (6 bases). The V end lost 4 bases, the J end lost 7 bases, and 22 bases lay between the germline ends. This CDR3 comprises 16 residues. Germline CDR1 is LNHNV and CDR2 is YYDKDF (reference sequence).

V gene TRBV15 combines with J gene TRBJ2-5; the D gene is possibly TRBD1 (5 bases). V lost 7 bases and J lost 2, with 17 bases in between. CDR1 and CDR2 from the germline V gene are LNHNV and YYDKDF (reference sequence). The CDR3 extends over 15 amino acids. This CDR3 reads CATTPDRGRQETQYF. The CDR3 nucleotides are TGTGCCACCACCCCCGATAGGGGTCGGCAAGAGACCCAGTACTTC.

This clone was seen many times. The V and J genes are TRBV2 and TRBJ2-1; 7 nucleotides agree with TRBD2. The trim removed 6 bases at V and 5 bases at J, leaving 4 bases unmatched. The CDR3 is 13 amino acids. Germline V gene sequence: CDR1 SNHLY, CDR2 FYNNEI. CDR3 sequence: CASRPGGDNEQFF. In nucleotides, the CDR3 is TGTGCCAGCAGACCGGGAGGAGACAATGAGCAGTTCTTC.

The rearrangement links TRBV15 to TRBJ2-7; perhaps TRBD2 as D (6 bases). In germline, CDR1 is LNHNV, CDR2 YYDKDF (reference sequence). V was shortened by 1 base and J by 5 bases, with 18 bases between the two germline ends. The CDR3 spans 16 residues. The CDR3 coding sequence is TGTGCCACCAGCAGAGGATTGGTAGGGAGGATCAACGAGCAGTACTTC. As protein: CATSRGLVGRINEQYF.

The chain combines TRBV3-1 (or the pseudogene TRBV3-2) with TRBJ1-3; D is unresolved. Germline CDR1 reads LGHDT; CDR2 reads YNNKEL (reference sequence). V was pared by 1 base and J by 1 base, with 8 bases between. This CDR3 contains 15 residues. The CDR3 sequence: CASSQAGVSGNTIYF. The CDR3, as DNA: TGTGCCAGCAGCCAAGCCGGGGTGTCTGGAAACACCATATATTTT.

The chain joins TRBV7-2 to TRBJ1-6; 9 nucleotides line up with TRBD1. After removal of 5 bases from V and 9 bases from J, the junction contained 8 bases not matched to a gene. Germline-derived CDR1 and CDR2 are SGHTA and FQGNSA. The CDR3 totals 15 residues. The CDR3 protein is CASSPMRTGVSPLHF. The CDR3 DNA is TGTGCCAGCAGCCCAATGAGGACAGGGGTTTCACCCCTCCACTTT.

The chain recombines TRBV29-1 with TRBJ1-1; 8 bases are shared with TRBD1. CDR3 length: 12 amino acids. The V segment lost 5 bases and the J segment 7 bases; nucleotides outside the gene matches: 6. Germline loops: CDR1 SQVTM, CDR2 ANQGSEA. Here the CDR3 DNA reads TGCAGCGTTCGGCAGGGGGCTATTGAAGCTTTCTTT. Encoded protein: CSVRQGAIEAFF.

The chain couples TRBV5-5 to TRBJ1-2; tentatively, D is TRBD1 (6 bases). The V and J ends lost 0 bases and 4 bases respectively, with 19 bases between them. Germline CDR1 SGHKS, CDR2 YYEKEE (reference sequence). The CDR3 contains 17 residues. The CDR3 nucleotides read TGTGCCAGCAGCTTGGGGTTCCGGGCAGGGGATACCTATGGCTACACCTTC. Amino acids: CASSLGFRAGDTYGYTF.

This clone has only a few counts. J is TRBJ2-7 and V is TRBV6-5; TRBD2 is a possible D gene (7 bases). The V gene's germline CDR1 is MNHEY and CDR2 SVGAGI. The CDR3 has 15 amino acids. The V gene lost 7 bases and the J gene lost 6 bases, with 22 bases spanning the gap. CDR3 in amino acids: CASTLSRGAEGEQYF. In nucleotides, the CDR3 is TGTGCCAGCACCCTATCCCGGGGGGCGGAGGGCGAGCAGTACTTC.

The rearrangement joins TRBV9 to TRBJ2-4, with no clear D. Germline CDR1 SGDLS, CDR2 YYNGEE. Between the trimmed V and J ends, which lost 3 bases and 10 bases, there was a span of 17 bases. This CDR3 has 14 amino acids. The CDR3 DNA reads as TGTGCCAGCAGCGCTTCTGCGGTCAGTGCAATTCAGTACTTC. It specifies CASSASAVSAIQYF.

CDR3 nucleotides: TGTGCCAGCAGTTTGAACAGAATGAACACTGAAGCTTTCTTT. Translating it yields CASSLNRMNTEAFF. The V call is TRBV27, the J call TRBJ1-1; D uncertain. The CDR3 totals 14 residues. The V gene lost 3 bases and the J gene lost 0 bases, with 8 bases spanning the gap. Germline-derived CDR1 and CDR2 are MNHEY and SMNVEV (reference sequence).

The chain has TRBV7-8 and TRBJ2-7, with D tentatively TRBD1 (6 bases). The V and J ends lost 0 bases and 4 bases respectively, with 13 bases between them. Germline values: CDR1 SGHVS, CDR2 FQNEAQ. CDR3 length: 15 residues. CDR3 bases: TGTGCCAGCAGCTTAGCTATGGGGACACAATACGAGCAGTACTTC. It yields the protein CASSLAMGTQYEQYF.

The chain couples TRBV28 to TRBJ2-3; D is unclear. Germline-derived CDR1 and CDR2 are MDHEN and SYDVKM. Trimming shortened V by 5 bases and J by 5 bases, and 11 bases separated the two germline ends. This CDR3 is built from 13 residues. This CDR3 is CASSRLLGDTQYF. The CDR3 nucleotides are TGTGCCAGCAGTCGACTCCTTGGAGATACGCAGTATTTT.

The chain employs TRBV4-2 and TRBJ2-7; 12 nucleotides line up with TRBD2. The germline V gene has CDR1 LGHNA and CDR2 YNFKEQ. Unmatched junction bases numbered 4, after V lost 2 bases and J lost 5 bases. The CDR3 extends over 15 amino acids. In DNA, the CDR3 is TGTGCCAGCAGCCAACTAGCGGGAGGGCCGGACGAGCAGTACTTC. Amino acids: CASSQLAGGPDEQYF.

The chain is built from TRBV14 and TRBJ1-6; 7 nucleotides line up with TRBD1. Trimming at V came to 4 bases and at J to 1 base, leaving 1 base not matched to a gene. The germline CDR1 and CDR2 sequences are SGHDN and FVKESK. CDR3 length equals 15 residues. The CDR3: CASSPQGSYNSPLHF. The CDR3 nucleotides read TGTGCCAGCAGCCCACAGGGGTCCTATAATTCACCCCTCCACTTT.

The CDR3 protein is CSVTTGTGGSYEQYF. The CDR3 bases are TGCAGCGTAACCACCGGGACGGGGGGCTCCTACGAGCAGTACTTC. The genes are TRBV29-1 and TRBJ2-7, with 7 nucleotides matching TRBD2. V was pared by 6 bases and J by 0 bases, with 11 bases of the junction left unmatched. This CDR3 contains 15 residues. Germline CDR1 reads SQVTM; CDR2 reads ANQGSEA.

The genes are TRBV7-8 and TRBJ1-1; D is unresolved. V lost 1 base and J lost 6, with 12 bases in between. The CDR3 length is 14 residues. The germline CDR1 and CDR2 sequences are SGHVS and FQNEAQ. This chain's CDR3 is CASSLGGKRSEAFF. DNA of the CDR3: TGTGCCAGCAGCTTAGGAGGCAAGCGGTCTGAAGCTTTCTTT.

Worth noting for this clone: Other DNA sequences of this sample code for an identical CDR3. CDR3 in DNA: TGCAGTGCTAGTATTCTCACTGAAGCTTTCTTT. Encoded protein: CSASILTEAFF. The genes are TRBV20-1 and TRBJ1-1; D uncertain. This CDR3 has 11 amino acids. Germline V gives CDR1 DFQATT, CDR2 SNEGSKA (reference sequence). Trimming took off 3 bases at V and 4 bases at J, with 6 bases between the two ends.

The chain recombines TRBV5-4 with TRBJ1-2, with D unclear. CDR3 length: 15 residues. CDR1 is SGHNT, CDR2 YYREEE, per germline (reference sequence). Trimming stripped 1 base from V and 0 bases from J, with 10 bases between. The CDR3 sequence: CASSLFGRSNYGYTF. The CDR3 DNA reads as TGTGCCAGCAGCTTGTTTGGCAGATCTAACTATGGCTACACCTTC.

This rearrangement joins TRBV3-1 (or the pseudogene TRBV3-2) to TRBJ1-3; no reliable D call. The V gene lost 2 bases and the J gene lost 0 bases, with 8 bases spanning the gap. This CDR3 spans 15 amino acids. From germline, CDR1 is LGHDT and CDR2 YNNKEL (reference sequence). The chain's CDR3 is CASSQLRVSGNTIYF. In DNA, the CDR3 is TGTGCCAGCAGCCAACTGAGGGTCTCTGGAAACACCATATATTTT.

The gene calls are TRBV4-1 and TRBJ2-1, with D possibly being TRBD1 (6 bases). Trimming stripped 8 bases from V and 1 base from J, with 18 bases between. CDR3 length equals 16 residues. Germline CDR1 reads MGHRA; CDR2 reads YSYEKL. The CDR3 nucleotides are TGCGCCAGCCACTCGCAGGGGTTAGGGTCCTACAATGAGCAGTTCTTC. Its translation: CASHSQGLGSYNEQFF.

DNA for the CDR3: TGTGCCAGCAGCTTGCAGGGAAACACCATATATTTT. Its translation is CASSLQGNTIYF. This chain joins TRBV5-8 and TRBJ1-3, with D unclear. In germline, CDR1 is SGHTS, CDR2 YDEGEE. Trimming removed 1 base at V and 4 bases at J, with 3 bases between. The CDR3 spans 12 residues.